A single count supports the clone carrying this T cell receptor (beta chain). With a much larger clone just one base away, this may be a read error. This sample was taken from a study of blood T cells in healthy people across ages. Each sample yielded at least 6 micrograms of PBMC total RNA. It was with a sample-barcoded 5' primer and a J-beta primer mix that a second PCR of roughly 7 to 12 cycles was run. Each CDR3 protein gets one entry after TCRdb re-called the 5' RACE reads with MiXCR. This sample has 1.5 million to 1.8 million distinct CDR3 sequences, with around 40% found just once. Looked up from germline, CDR1 is MNHEY and CDR2 is SVGAGI. The CDR3 covers 13 residues.

This TCR was sampled from a woman younger than 30 in good health. Sequenced material: blood. The rearrangement links TRBV6-5 to TRBJ1-2, with D unresolved. CDR3: CASSYRDGYGCTF. The CDR3 DNA reads as TGTGCCAGCAGTTACCGGGATGGCTATGGCTGCACCTTC.